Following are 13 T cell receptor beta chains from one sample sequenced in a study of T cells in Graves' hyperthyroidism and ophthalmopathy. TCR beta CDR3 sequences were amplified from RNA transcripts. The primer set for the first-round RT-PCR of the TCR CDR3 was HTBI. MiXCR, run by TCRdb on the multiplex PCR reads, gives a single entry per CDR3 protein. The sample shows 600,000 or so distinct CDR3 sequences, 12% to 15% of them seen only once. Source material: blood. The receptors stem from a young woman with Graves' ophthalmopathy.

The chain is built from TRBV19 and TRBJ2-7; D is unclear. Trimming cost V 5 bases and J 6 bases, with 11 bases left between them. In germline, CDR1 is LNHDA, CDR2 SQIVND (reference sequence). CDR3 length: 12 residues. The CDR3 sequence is CASSSALGEQYF. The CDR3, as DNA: TGTGCCAGTAGTTCCGCACTCGGCGAGCAGTACTTC.

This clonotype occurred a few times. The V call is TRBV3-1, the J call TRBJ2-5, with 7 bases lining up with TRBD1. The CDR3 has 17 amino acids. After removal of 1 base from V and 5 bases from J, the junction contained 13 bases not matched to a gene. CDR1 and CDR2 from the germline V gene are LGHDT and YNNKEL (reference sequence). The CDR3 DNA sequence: TGTGCCAGCAGCCAAGGACAGGGCCGTTCCTCACGGGAGACCCAGTACTTC. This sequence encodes CASSQGQGRSSRETQYF.

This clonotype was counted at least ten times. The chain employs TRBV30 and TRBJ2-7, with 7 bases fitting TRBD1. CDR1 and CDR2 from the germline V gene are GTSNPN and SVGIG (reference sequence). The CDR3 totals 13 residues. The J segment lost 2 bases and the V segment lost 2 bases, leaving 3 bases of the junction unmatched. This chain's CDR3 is CAWSTGTAYEQYF. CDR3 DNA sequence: TGTGCCTGGAGTACCGGGACAGCCTACGAGCAGTACTTC.

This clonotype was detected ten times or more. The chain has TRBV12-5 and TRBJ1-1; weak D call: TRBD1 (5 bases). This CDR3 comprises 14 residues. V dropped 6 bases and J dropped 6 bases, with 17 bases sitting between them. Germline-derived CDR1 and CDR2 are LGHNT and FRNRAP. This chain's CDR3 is CASGSEAWGSEAFF. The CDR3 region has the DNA TGTGCTAGTGGCTCGGAGGCTTGGGGCTCTGAAGCTTTCTTT.

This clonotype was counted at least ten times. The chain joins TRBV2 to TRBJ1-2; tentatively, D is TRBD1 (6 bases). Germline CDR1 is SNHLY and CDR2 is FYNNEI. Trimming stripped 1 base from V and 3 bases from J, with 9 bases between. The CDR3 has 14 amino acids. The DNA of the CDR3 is TGTGCCAGCAGTGAAGGGACAGACCACTATGGCTACACCTTC. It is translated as CASSEGTDHYGYTF.

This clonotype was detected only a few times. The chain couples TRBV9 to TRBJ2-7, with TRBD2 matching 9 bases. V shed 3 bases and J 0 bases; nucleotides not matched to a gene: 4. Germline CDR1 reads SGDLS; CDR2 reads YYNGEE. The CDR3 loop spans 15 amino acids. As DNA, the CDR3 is TGTGCCAGCAGCGCGACTAGCGGACTCTCCTACGAGCAGTACTTC. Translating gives CASSATSGLSYEQYF.

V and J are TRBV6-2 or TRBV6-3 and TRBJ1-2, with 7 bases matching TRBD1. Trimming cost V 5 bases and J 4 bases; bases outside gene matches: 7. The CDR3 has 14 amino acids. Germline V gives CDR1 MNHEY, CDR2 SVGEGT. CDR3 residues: CASSGIDRVYGYTF. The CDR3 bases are TGTGCCAGCAGTGGAATAGACAGGGTCTATGGCTACACCTTC.

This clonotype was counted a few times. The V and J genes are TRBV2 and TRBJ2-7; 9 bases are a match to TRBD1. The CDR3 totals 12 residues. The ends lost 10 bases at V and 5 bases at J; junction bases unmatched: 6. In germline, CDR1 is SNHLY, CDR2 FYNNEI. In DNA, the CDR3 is TGTGCCATCCGGGACAGGGTAAACGAGCAGTACTTC. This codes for CAIRDRVNEQYF. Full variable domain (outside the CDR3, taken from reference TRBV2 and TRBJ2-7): EPEVTQTPSHQVTQMGQEVILRCVPISNHLYFYWYRQILGQKVEFLVSFYNNEISEKSEIFDDQFSVERPDGSNFTLKIRSTKLEDSAMYFCAIRDRVNEQYFGPGTRLTVT.

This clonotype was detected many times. The CDR3 sequence: CASSFRRSYNEQFF. As DNA, the CDR3 is TGTGCCAGCAGCTTTCGTCGGTCCTACAATGAGCAGTTCTTC. The rearrangement links TRBV7-2 to TRBJ2-1; D is uncertain. Per the germline V gene, CDR1 is SGHTA and CDR2 is FQGNSA. CDR3 length: 14 residues. V lost 3 bases and J lost 1, with 7 bases in between.

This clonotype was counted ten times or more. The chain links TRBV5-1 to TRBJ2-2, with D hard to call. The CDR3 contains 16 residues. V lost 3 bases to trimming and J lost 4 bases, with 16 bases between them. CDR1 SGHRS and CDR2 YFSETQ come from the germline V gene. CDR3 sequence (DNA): TGCGCCAGCAGCTCCTCAGGAACTTCGGGCACCGGGGAGCTGTTTTTT. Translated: CASSSSGTSGTGELFF. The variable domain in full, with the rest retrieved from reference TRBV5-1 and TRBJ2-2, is KAGVTQTPRYLIKTRGQQVTLSCSPISGHRSVSWYQQTPGQGLQFLFEYFSETQRNKGNFPGRFSGRQFSNSRSEMNVSTLELGDSALYLCASSSSGTSGTGELFFGEGSRLTVL.

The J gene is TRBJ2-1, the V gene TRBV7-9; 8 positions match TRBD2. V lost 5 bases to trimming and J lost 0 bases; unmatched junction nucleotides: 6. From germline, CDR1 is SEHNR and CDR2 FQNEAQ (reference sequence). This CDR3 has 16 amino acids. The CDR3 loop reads CASSGSGTYSYNEQFF. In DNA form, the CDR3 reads TGTGCCAGCAGCGGTAGCGGGACATACTCCTACAATGAGCAGTTCTTC.

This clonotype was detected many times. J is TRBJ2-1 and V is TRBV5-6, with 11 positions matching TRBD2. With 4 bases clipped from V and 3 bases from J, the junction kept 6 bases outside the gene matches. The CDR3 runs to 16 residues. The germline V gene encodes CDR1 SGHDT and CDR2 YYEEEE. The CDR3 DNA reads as TGTGCCAGCAGCCCCACTAGCGGGAGTATCTACAATGAGCAGTTCTTC. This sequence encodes CASSPTSGSIYNEQFF.

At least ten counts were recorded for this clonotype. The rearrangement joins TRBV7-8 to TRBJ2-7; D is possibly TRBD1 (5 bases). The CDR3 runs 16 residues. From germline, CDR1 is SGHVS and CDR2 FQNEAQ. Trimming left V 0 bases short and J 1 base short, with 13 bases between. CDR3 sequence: CASSLARSGSSYEQYF. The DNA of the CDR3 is TGTGCCAGCAGCTTAGCGAGGTCAGGGTCATCCTACGAGCAGTACTTC.